One sample yielded the 6 T cell receptor beta chains listed below, sequenced in a study of T cells after yellow fever vaccination. TCRdb reprocessed the 5' RACE reads via MiXCR and lists one record per CDR3 protein. The sample has some 560,000 distinct CDR3 sequences; roughly 17% are singletons. Specimen: PBMCs, collected 5 days after the first yellow fever vaccination. The source is a man aged 18-30 years who received the YFV17D yellow fever vaccine.

The rearrangement uses TRBV18 and TRBJ2-5; possibly TRBD2 for D (6 bases). V lost 4 bases, J lost 5 bases, and 23 bases lay in between. The length of the CDR3 is 17 residues. Germline loops: CDR1 KGHSH, CDR2 LQKENI. The CDR3 loop is CASSLMLPGGTLETQYF. CDR3 nucleotides: TGTGCCAGCTCACTGATGCTGCCCGGAGGGACGCTTGAGACCCAGTACTTC.

This clonotype was counted a few times. The CDR3, as DNA: TGTGCCAGCAGTTTCGCGGGGGGCCCCTATACGCAGTATTTT. Protein: CASSFAGGPYTQYF. This sequence joins TRBV27 and TRBJ2-3, with 8 bases aligning to TRBD2. V lost 3 bases and J lost 7; bases outside the gene matches: 6. Per the germline V gene, CDR1 is MNHEY and CDR2 is SMNVEV (reference sequence). The CDR3 extends over 14 amino acids.

The chain carries TRBV12-3 or TRBV12-4 and TRBJ2-5, with 10 bases matching TRBD2. The CDR3 totals 16 residues. V lost 1 base to trimming and J lost 1 base; unmatched junction nucleotides: 3. CDR3 region: CASSLGVAGGQETQYF. The CDR3 nucleotides read TGTGCCAGCAGTTTAGGGGTAGCGGGGGGCCAAGAGACCCAGTACTTC.

The chain links TRBV10-3 to TRBJ2-5; 7 bases align to TRBD2. V was clipped by 0 bases and J by 4 bases; unmatched bases: 2. The CDR3 has 14 residues. Germline CDR1 reads ENHRY; CDR2 reads SYGVKD. The CDR3 spells CAISESLAVETQYF. As DNA, the CDR3 is TGTGCCATCAGTGAGTCCCTAGCGGTAGAGACCCAGTACTTC.

The CDR3 region has the DNA TGCGCCAGCAGCTTTGGGACAGGGAATTACGAGCAGTACTTC. It codes for CASSFGTGNYEQYF. The gene calls are TRBV5-1 and TRBJ2-7; 9 bases agree with TRBD1. The germline V gene encodes CDR1 SGHRS and CDR2 YFSETQ. There are 14 residues in the CDR3. Trimming took 2 bases from V and 4 from J; bases not matched to a gene: 4.

The chain recombines TRBV5-4 with TRBJ2-2; D may be TRBD2 (6 bases). The CDR3 has 13 residues. The germline CDR1 and CDR2 sequences are SGHNT and YYREEE (reference sequence). The germline V and J ends were trimmed by 5 bases and 5 bases, with 10 bases remaining between them. The CDR3 loop reads CASRPGLTGELFF. The CDR3 DNA reads as TGTGCCAGCAGGCCGGGACTTACCGGGGAGCTGTTTTTT.